This T cell receptor (beta chain) was observed in a study of CD8 T cells in Susac syndrome. As concerns this clonotype: Its specificity is not known.

The RNA, roughly 0.5 to 1 ug, was put through reverse transcription using random hexamers. By means of immunoSEQ multiplex PCR, TCR beta CDR3 spanning 54 Vbeta and 13 Jbeta underwent amplification. TCRdb processed the immunoSEQ multiplex PCR reads anew with MiXCR; each CDR3 protein has one entry. The repertoire holds 50,000 to 55,000 distinct CDR3 sequences, over 90% seen once, with less than 0.9% in the top ten. The length of the CDR3 is 15 residues. The trim removed 4 bases at V and 2 bases at J, leaving 8 bases unmatched. The V gene's germline CDR1 is SGDLS and CDR2 YYNGEE. Points from the study as a whole: There were 15 to 20 Susac-specific public clones in total CD8+ repertoires and roughly 5 in CD8+ TEMRA repertoires.

The chain couples TRBV9 to TRBJ2-5; 7 bases are shared with TRBD2. The material sequenced was CD8+ T cells from PBMCs. The TCR sequence derives from a human donor with Susac syndrome. CDR3 sequence (DNA): TGTGCCAGCAGCATCACTCAAGCGGGGCAAGAGACCCAGTACTTC. Amino acid sequence: CASSITQAGQETQYF.